This T cell receptor beta chain was recovered during a study of technical replicates of blood from a few donors. Measured with immunoSEQ multiplex PCR; TCRdb has only the in-frame clones, and not every one. The sample yields more than 70,000 clones, just over 90% seen once. This receptor was taken from a human donor in good health. The sequenced sample consisted of T cells isolated from PBMCs.

CDR3 amino acids: CAWSVRSLYGYTF. CDR3 nucleotides: TGTGCCTGGAGTGTACGGTCACTCTATGGCTACACCTTC. V and J are TRBV30 and TRBJ1-2, with unresolved D. With 0 bases removed from V and 4 bases from J, the gap between germline ends came to 9 bases. Germline-derived CDR1 and CDR2 are GTSNPN and SVGIG (reference sequence). The CDR3 runs 13 residues.